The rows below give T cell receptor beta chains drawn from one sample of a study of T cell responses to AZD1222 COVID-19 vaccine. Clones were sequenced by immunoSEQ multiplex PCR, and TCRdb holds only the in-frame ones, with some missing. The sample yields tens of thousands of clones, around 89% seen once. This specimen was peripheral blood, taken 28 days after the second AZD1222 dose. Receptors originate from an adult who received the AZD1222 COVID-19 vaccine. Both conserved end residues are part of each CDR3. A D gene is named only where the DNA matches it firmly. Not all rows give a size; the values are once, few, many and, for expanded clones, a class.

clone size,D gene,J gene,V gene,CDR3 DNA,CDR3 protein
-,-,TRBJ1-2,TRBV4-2,TGTGCCAGCAGTCAAAGGGGCCCAGGTTATGGCTACACCTTC,CASSQRGPGYGYTF
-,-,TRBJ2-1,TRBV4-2,TGTGCCAGCAGCCAAGGAAACCTTGGTTTTGGGGGTGAGCAGTTCTTC,CASSQGNLGFGGEQFF
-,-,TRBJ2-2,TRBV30,TGTGCCTGGAGTGTACGGCTCGACACCGGGGAGCTGTTTTTT,CAWSVRLDTGELFF
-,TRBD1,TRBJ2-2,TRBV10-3,TGTGCCGTCAAACCGGGACAGGGAAACCGCGGGGAGCTGTTTTTT,CAVKPGQGNRGELFF
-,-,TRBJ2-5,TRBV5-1,TGCGCCAGCAGCTCTTCCGGCGAGACCCAGTACTTC,CASSSSGETQYF
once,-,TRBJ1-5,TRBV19,TGTGCCAGTAGTATTTTTTTCGACAGAGGCAATCAGCCCCAGCATTTT,CASSIFFDRGNQPQHF
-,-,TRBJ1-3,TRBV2,TGTGCCAGCAGTGAAGCCCCAGGGACTGGAAACACCATATATTTT,CASSEAPGTGNTIYF
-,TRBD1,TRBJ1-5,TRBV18,TGTGCCAGCTCACCCGGGACAGGAGTTAGCAATCAGCCCCAGCATTTT,CASSPGTGVSNQPQHF
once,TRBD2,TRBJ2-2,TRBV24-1,TGTGCCACCAGTGATAACCGCTTGAGCGGGAGGGCCGCCGGGGAGCTGTTTTTT,CATSDNRLSGRAAGELFF
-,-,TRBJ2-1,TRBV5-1,TGCGCCAGCAGCTTGGGGGCTCCTTACAATGAGCAGTTCTTC,CASSLGAPYNEQFF
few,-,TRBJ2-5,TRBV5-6,TGTGCCAGCAGCTTGGGTAAAACCCAGTACTTC,CASSLGKTQYF
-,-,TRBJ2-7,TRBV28,TGTGCCAGCGGTCCCGGGACCCGCGAGCAGTACTTC,CASGPGTREQYF
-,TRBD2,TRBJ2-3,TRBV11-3,TGTGCCAGCAGCTCCTCTAGCGGGAGGTATGCTGGCACAGATACGCAGTATTTT,CASSSSSGRYAGTDTQYF
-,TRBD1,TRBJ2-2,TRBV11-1,TGTGCCAGCAGATTGGACAGGGTGACCGGGGAGCTGTTTTTT,CASRLDRVTGELFF
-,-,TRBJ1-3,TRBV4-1,TGCGCCAGCAGCTTCGATTCGGGAAGGGGAAACACCATATATTTT,CASSFDSGRGNTIYF
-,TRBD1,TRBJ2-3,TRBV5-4,TGTGCCAGCAGCTTGGTAGGGGGCTTAGGAGATACGCAGTATTTT,CASSLVGGLGDTQYF
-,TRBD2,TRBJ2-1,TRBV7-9,TGTGCCAGCAGCCCCACTAGCGGGAGGGTCAATGAGCAGTTCTTC,CASSPTSGRVNEQFF
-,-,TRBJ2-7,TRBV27,TGTGCCAGCAGTTTAAGTGGGGAGGCCTACGAGCAGTACTTC,CASSLSGEAYEQYF
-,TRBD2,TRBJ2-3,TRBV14,TGTGCCAGCAGCCAACTAGCGGTAGCTACGCAGTATTTT,CASSQLAVATQYF
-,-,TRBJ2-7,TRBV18,TGTGCCAGCTCACCTGCGGCCACCTCCTACGAGCAGTACTTC,CASSPAATSYEQYF
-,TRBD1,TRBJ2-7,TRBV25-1,TGTGCCAGCAGCGACCGGGGACAGGCCCTATACGAGCAGTACTTC,CASSDRGQALYEQYF
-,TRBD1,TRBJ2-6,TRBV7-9,TGTGCCAGCAGCTTACTTGGCAGGGGGACGGGTGGGGCCAACGTCCTGACTTTC,CASSLLGRGTGGANVLTF
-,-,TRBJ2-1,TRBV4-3,TGCGCCAGCAGCCAAGATTTGGGGGCGGTTTGGAATGAGCAGTTCTTC,CASSQDLGAVWNEQFF
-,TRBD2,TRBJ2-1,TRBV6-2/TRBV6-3,TGTGCCAGCAGTTTAGCGGGAGCGTTGGATGAGCAGTTCTTC,CASSLAGALDEQFF
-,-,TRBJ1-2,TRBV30,TGTGCCTGGAGGACCACAGGGAGTAACTATGGCTACACCTTC,CAWRTTGSNYGYTF
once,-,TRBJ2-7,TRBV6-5,TGTGCCAGCAGTTACTCGGAGGGGTACGAGCAGTACTTC,CASSYSEGYEQYF
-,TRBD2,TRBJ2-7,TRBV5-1,TGCGCCAGCAGAAGGTTAGCGGGAGGGACCTACGAGCAGTACTTC,CASRRLAGGTYEQYF
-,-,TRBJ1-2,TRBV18,TGTGCCAGCTCACCGAATGACAGGCATGGCTACACCTTC,CASSPNDRHGYTF
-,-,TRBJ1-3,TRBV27,TGTGCCAGCAGTTTACCGCCAGACCGACGACCGGGAAACACCATATATTTT,CASSLPPDRRPGNTIYF
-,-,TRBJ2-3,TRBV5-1,TGCGCCAGCAGCTCGCCGGAGCGGGGCACAGATACGCAGTATTTT,CASSSPERGTDTQYF
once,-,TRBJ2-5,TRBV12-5,TGTGCTAGTGGTTCGTCCACAGCCCGAGAGACCCAGTACTTC,CASGSSTARETQYF
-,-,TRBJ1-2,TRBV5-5,TGTGCCAGCAGCCGAGAGGGCTATGGCTACACCTTC,CASSREGYGYTF
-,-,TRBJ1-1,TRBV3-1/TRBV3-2,TGTGCCAGCAGCCAAAGTGCGAACAGGGTTGGGGACACTGAAGCTTTCTTT,CASSQSANRVGDTEAFF
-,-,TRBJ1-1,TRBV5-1,TGCGCCAGCAGCTTGGACAGCTACACTGAAGCTTTCTTT,CASSLDSYTEAFF